The T cell receptor (beta chain) described here comes from a study of blood T cell repertoires in COVID-19 (TCRdb year 2020). The study in broad terms: Samples covering the acute and convalescent phases of COVID-19 were provided by collaborators in the United States, Italy and Spain. Where HLA class I and class II types were available, the types were taken from metadata supplied by the sample provider, not from assay-based typing. The repertoires were released in a freely available public database meant as a resource for research on the immune response to SARS-CoV-2. The material from the prospective study consisted of cDNA or gDNA derived from T cells, B-cell-depleted T cells, or PBMCs. Subjects who had been exposed to COVID-19, were actively infected with it, or had recovered from it provided the deeply sampled blood TCRbeta repertoires that made up the dataset. The sample metadata nearly always contained a de-identified subject ID, COVID-19 status, age in years and sex. Samples came from the ongoing ImmuneRACE study (first 160 participants) plus 1,254 subjects from 6 global collaborators.

Collaborating institutions collected whole blood in K2EDTA tubes following their own protocols. Collaborator samples were shipped for TCRbeta analysis as frozen whole blood, isolated PBMCs, or DNA extracted from either sample type. Turning to this clone: This receptor's antigen is unknown. No base quality information exists; no much larger clone differs at one position.

TCRbeta CDR3 regions were amplified from genomic DNA by means of the immunoSEQ Assay, a bias-controlled multiplex PCR. The paper's data handling went like this. Within the assay, amplification of reference gene primers was used to estimate how many nucleated cells each sample contained. Sequence reads were collapsed and filtered to measure the absolute abundance of every unique TCRbeta CDR3 rearrangement. For each sample, productive Simpson clonality was calculated as the square root of Simpson's diversity index over productive rearrangements. TCRdb's version of the immuneACCESS table is confined to in-frame rearrangements and falls short of the full clone set. An unresolved V gene accounts for under half of the shortfall where checked; the remainder is of unknown origin. V and J calls and clone size are given by that table; D and trimming were obtained from the DNA. The table for this sample lists about 140,000 clones; less than 85% of them were counted only once. Around 10% of the sample goes to the ten largest clones.

General study outcomes and caveats: How much clinical and demographic metadata was included differed by source and by participant, and the metadata was provided uncurated.

The sample taken for sequencing was peripheral blood. This clonotype was obtained from a woman older than 75 in a cohort sampled during active or convalescent COVID-19.

The CDR3 amino acid sequence is: CASSSGGYGYTF. The DNA is TGTGCCAGCAGTTCAGGGGGATATGGCTACACCTTC. The V gene is TRBV6-2 or TRBV6-3 and the J gene is TRBJ1-2, and 7 junction bases match TRBD1. CDR1 and CDR2, looked up from the germline V gene, are MNHEY and SVGEGT. V lost 4 bases and J lost 5 bases, and the count of bases not matched to a germline gene is 1. Counted from cysteine to phenylalanine, this CDR3 has 12 amino acids. Just the 36-base CDR3 DNA is kept, in frame starting at base 1.